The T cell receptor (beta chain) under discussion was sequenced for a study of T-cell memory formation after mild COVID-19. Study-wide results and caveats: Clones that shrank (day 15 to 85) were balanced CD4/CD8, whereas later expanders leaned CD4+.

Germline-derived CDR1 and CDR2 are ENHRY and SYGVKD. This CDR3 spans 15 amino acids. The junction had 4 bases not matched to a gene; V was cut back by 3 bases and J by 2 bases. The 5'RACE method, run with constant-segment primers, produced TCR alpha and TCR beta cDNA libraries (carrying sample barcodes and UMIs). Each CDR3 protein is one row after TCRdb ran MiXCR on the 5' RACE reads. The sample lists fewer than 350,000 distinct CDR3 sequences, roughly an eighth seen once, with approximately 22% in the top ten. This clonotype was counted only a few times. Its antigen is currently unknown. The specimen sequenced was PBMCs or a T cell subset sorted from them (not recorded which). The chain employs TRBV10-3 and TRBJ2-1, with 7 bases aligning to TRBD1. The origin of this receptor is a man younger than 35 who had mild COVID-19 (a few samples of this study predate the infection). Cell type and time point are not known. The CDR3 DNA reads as TGTGCCATCAGTGACGTAGACAGGGCCTACAATGAGCAGTTCTTC. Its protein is CAISDVDRAYNEQFF.